This note documents a single T cell receptor beta chain sequence. In the original analysis: Reference gene primer amplification in the assay estimated nucleated cell counts. Clones were sequenced by immunoSEQ multiplex PCR, and TCRdb holds only the in-frame ones, with some missing. The DNA was the basis for D and trimming; V, J and clone size are from that table. There are tens of thousands of clones in the sample; about 87% occur only once, and 9.1% lies in the top ten. From germline, CDR1 is MGHRA and CDR2 YSYEKL. The CDR3 loop spans 15 amino acids. Trimming took off 1 base at V and 0 bases at J, with 9 bases between the two ends. These data come from a study of blood T cell repertoires in COVID-19. Study at large: Specimens from acute and convalescent COVID-19 originated in the United States, Italy and Spain. The analysed material was cDNA or gDNA that came from T cells, B-cell-depleted T cells, or PBMCs.

The V call is TRBV4-1, the J call TRBJ1-2; D might be TRBD1 (5 bases). Specimen: peripheral blood. The TCR sequence derives from a human donor in a cohort sampled during active COVID-19. The CDR3 DNA is TGCGCCAGCAGCCAAGGACAGCAGCCTAACTATGGCTACACCTTC. Its translation is CASSQGQQPNYGYTF.